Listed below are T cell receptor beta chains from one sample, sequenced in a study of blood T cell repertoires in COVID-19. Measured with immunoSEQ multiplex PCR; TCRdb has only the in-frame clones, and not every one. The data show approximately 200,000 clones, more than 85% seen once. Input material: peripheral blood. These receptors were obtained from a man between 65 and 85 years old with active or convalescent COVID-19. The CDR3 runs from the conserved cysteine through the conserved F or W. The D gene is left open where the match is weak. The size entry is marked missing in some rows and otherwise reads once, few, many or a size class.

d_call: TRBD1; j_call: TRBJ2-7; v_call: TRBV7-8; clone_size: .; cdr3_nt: TGTGCCAGCAGCCTCCCGGGACAGGTTTCGTACGAGCAGTACTTC; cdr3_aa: CASSLPGQVSYEQYF
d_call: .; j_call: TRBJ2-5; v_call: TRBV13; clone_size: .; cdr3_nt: TGTGCCAGCAGCTTAGGCCTGGAGACCCAGTACTTC; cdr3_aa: CASSLGLETQYF
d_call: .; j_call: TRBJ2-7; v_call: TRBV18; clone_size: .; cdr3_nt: TGTGCCAGCTCACCTAGCTCCGAGCAGTACTTC; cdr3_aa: CASSPSSEQYF
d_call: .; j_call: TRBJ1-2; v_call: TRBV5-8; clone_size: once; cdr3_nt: TGTGCCAGCAGCTTGTGGGCAAGTTATGGCTACACCTTC; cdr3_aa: CASSLWASYGYTF
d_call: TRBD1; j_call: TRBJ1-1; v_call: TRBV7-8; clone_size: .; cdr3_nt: TGTGCCAGCAGCTTACTGACAGGGGTTCAAGCTTTCTTT; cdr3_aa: CASSLLTGVQAFF
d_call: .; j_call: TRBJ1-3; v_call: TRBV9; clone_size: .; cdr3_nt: TGTGCCAGCAGCACAGACGGGGGTGGAGGAAACACCATATATTTT; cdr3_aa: CASSTDGGGGNTIYF
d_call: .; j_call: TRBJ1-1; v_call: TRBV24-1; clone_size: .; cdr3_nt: TGTGCCACCAGAGGCAGGGAACCTGAAGCTTTCTTT; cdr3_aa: CATRGREPEAFF
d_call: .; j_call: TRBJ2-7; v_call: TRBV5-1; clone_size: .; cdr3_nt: TGCGCCAGCAGCTTGACTCGGTCCTACGAGCAGTACTTC; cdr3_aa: CASSLTRSYEQYF
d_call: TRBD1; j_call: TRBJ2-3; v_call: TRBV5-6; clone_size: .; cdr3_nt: TGTGCCAGCAGCTTGGCGGGCGGGACAGGGGGAGATACGCAGTATTTT; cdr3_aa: CASSLAGGTGGDTQYF
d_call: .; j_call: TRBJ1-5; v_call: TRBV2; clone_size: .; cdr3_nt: TGTGCCAGCAAAGCGGACCGTAGCAATCAGCCCCAGCATTTT; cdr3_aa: CASKADRSNQPQHF
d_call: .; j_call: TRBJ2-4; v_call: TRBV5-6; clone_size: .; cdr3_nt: TGTGCCAGCAGCAGACCCGGGGAGGCCAAAAACATTCAGTACTTC; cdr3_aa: CASSRPGEAKNIQYF
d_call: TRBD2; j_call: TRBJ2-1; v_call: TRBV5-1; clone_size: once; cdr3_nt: TGCGCCAGCAGGGGAGGGGTACAGAACTACAATGAGCAGTTCTTC; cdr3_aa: CASRGGVQNYNEQFF
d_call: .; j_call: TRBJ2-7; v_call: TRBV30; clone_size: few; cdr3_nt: TGTGCCTGGAGGAAGGGCCTAGCTGAGCAGTACTTC; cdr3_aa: CAWRKGLAEQYF
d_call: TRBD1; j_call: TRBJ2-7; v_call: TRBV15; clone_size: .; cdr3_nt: TGTGCCACCAGCAGAGATTTAAGGGGGCTCTCCTACGAGCAGTACTTC; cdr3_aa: CATSRDLRGLSYEQYF
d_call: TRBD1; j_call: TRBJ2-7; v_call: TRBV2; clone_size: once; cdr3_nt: TGTGCCAGCAGACTAACAGGGGAATCCTACGAGCAGTACTTC; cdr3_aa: CASRLTGESYEQYF
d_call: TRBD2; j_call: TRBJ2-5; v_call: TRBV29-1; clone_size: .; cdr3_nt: TGCAGCGTTACTAGCGTAGAGACCCAGTACTTC; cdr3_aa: CSVTSVETQYF
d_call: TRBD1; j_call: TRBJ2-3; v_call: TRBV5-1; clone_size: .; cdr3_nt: TGCGCCAGCAGCTGGACAGGTTACACAGATACGCAGTATTTT; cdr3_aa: CASSWTGYTDTQYF
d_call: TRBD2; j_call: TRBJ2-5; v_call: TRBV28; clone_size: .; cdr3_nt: TGTGCCAGCAGTTTGGGACTAGCGGGGGGCATAGAGACCCAGTACTTC; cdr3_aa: CASSLGLAGGIETQYF
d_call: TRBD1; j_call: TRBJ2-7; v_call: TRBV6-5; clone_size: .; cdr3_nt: TGTGCCAGCACCGGGACAGGAAGCTCCTACGAGCAGTACTTC; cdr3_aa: CASTGTGSSYEQYF
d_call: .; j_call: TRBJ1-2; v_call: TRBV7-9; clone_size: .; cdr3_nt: TGTGCCAGCAGCGGTAGATCCGGCTACACCTTC; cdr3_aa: CASSGRSGYTF
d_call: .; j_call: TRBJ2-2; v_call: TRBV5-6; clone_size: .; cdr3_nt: TGTGCCAGCAGCCCCCCTGACACGAACACCGGGGAGCTGTTTTTT; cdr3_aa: CASSPPDTNTGELFF
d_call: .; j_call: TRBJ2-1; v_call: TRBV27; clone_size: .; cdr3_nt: TGTGCCAGCAGCCTGGATCTGGGACTGGCGCTTAAAGAGCAGTTCTTC; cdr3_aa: CASSLDLGLALKEQFF
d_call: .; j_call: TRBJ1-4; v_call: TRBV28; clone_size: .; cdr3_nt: TGTGCCAGCACTCCTGGCGGGGGGCGTGAAAAACTGTTTTTT; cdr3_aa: CASTPGGGREKLFF
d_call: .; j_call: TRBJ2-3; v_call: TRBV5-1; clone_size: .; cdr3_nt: TGCGCCAGCAGCTTGGCCACCGGAGGGCGGGATACGCAGTATTTT; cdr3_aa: CASSLATGGRDTQYF
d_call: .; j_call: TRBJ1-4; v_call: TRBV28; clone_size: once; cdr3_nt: TGTGCCAGCAGTTTAACCAGGTTAGGTTACGAAAAACTGTTTTTT; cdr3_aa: CASSLTRLGYEKLFF
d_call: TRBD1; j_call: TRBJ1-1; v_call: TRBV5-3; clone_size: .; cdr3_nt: TGTGCCAGAAGTCTGGGGGCCGGGACAGGGGTTCTGAACACTGAAGCTTTCTTT; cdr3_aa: CARSLGAGTGVLNTEAFF
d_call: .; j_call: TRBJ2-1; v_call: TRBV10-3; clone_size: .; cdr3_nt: TGTGCCATCAACCCGACTAGTGGTTATGAGCAGTTCTTC; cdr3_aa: CAINPTSGYEQFF
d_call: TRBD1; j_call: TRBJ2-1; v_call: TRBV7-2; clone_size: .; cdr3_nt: TGTGCCAGCAGCCCCCGACAGGGGTCCTACAATGAGCAGTTCTTC; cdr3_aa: CASSPRQGSYNEQFF
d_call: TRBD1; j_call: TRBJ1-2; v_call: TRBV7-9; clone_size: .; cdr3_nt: TGTGCCAGCAGCGAGCCGGGACAGGTTAACTATGGCTACACCTTC; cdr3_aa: CASSEPGQVNYGYTF
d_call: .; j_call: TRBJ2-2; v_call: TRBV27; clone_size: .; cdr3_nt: TGTGCCAGCAGTCCGACGGAGACCGGGGAGCTGTTTTTT; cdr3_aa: CASSPTETGELFF
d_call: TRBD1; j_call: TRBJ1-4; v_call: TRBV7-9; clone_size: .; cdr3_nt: TGTGCCAGCAGCCCCGGGACAGGGGGCTACAGTGAAAAACTGTTTTTT; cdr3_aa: CASSPGTGGYSEKLFF
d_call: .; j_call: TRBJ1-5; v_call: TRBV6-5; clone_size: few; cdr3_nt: TGTGCCAGCCGGGACTGGGCTCAGCCCCAGCATTTT; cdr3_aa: CASRDWAQPQHF
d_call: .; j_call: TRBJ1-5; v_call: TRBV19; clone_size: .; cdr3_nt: TGTGCCAGTAGTGAGGCAGGGGTTGATCAGCCCCAGCATTTT; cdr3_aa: CASSEAGVDQPQHF
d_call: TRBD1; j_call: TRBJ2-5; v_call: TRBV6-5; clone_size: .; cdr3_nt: TGTGCCAGCAGTCGGAACAGGGGTCCGGAGACCCAGTACTTC; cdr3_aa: CASSRNRGPETQYF
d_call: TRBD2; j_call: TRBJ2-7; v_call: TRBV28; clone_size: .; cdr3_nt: TGTGCCAGCAGTGGTCACGGACTAGCGGGAGTATGGTCCTACGAGCAGTACTTC; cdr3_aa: CASSGHGLAGVWSYEQYF
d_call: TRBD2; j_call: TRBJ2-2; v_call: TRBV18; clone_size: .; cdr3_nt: TGTGCCAGCTCACTGGGACTAGCGGCGAACACCGGGGAGCTGTTTTTT; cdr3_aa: CASSLGLAANTGELFF
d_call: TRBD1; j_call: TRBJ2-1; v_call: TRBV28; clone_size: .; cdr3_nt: TGTGCCAGCAGTCCCCCTGGGACAGCAGACAATGAGCAGTTCTTC; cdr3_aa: CASSPPGTADNEQFF